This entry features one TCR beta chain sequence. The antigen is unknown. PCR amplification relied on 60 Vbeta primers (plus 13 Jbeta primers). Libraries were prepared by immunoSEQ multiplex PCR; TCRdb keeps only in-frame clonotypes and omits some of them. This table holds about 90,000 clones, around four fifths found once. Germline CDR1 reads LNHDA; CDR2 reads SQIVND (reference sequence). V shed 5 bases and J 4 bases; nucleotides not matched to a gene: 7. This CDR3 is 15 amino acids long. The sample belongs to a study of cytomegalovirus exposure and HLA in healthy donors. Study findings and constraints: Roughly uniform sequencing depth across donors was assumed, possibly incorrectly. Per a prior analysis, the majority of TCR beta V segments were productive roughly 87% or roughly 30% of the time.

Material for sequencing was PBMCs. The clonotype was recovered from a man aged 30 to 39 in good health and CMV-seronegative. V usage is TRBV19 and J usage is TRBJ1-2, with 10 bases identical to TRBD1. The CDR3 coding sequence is TGTGCCAGTAGTGTTTGGACAGGGGGTGGCTATGGCTACACCTTC. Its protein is CASSVWTGGGYGYTF. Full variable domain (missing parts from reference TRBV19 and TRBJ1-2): DGGITQSPKYLFRKEGQNVTLSCEQNLNHDAMYWYRQDPGQGLRLIYYSQIVNDFQKGDIAEGYSVSREKKESFPLTVTSAQKNPTAFYLCASSVWTGGGYGYTFGSGTRLTVV.